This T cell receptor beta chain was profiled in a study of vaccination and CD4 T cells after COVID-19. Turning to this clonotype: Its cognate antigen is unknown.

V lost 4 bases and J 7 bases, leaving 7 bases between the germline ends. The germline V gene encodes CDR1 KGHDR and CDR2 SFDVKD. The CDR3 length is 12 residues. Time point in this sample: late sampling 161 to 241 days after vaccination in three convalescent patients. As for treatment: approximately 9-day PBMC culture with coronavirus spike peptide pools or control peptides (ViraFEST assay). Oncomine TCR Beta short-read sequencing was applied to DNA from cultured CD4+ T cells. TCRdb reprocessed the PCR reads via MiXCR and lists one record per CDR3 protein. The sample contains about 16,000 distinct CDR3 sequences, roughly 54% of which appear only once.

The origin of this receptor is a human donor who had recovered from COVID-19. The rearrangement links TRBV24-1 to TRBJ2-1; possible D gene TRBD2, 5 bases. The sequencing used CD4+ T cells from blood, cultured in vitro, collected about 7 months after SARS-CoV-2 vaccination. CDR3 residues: CATSDPGNEQFF. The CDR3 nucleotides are TGTGCCACCAGTGACCCGGGGAATGAGCAGTTCTTC.